A selection of T cell receptor beta chains follows, all from one sample in a study of control samples from healthy donors and cancer patients. The assay was immunoSEQ multiplex PCR, and TCRdb's table has in-frame clones only and misses some. The repertoire holds approximately 160,000 clones, 93% seen once, with roughly 4.3% in the top ten. Sequenced: blood. The receptors here all came from a woman in her sixties in good health. The CDR3 runs from the conserved cysteine through the conserved F or W. D genes are given only for firm matches. Rows may omit the clone size; those that give it use once, few, many or a size class.

size | J | D | V | DNA | CDR3
. | TRBJ1-2 | TRBD1 | TRBV19 | TGTGCCAGTAGTATGTTTGGGACAGCATCTGGGGGGTATGGCTACACCTTC | CASSMFGTASGGYGYTF
. | TRBJ2-1 | . | TRBV11-2 | TGTGCCAGCAGCTCCCAGGTTTACAATGAGCAGTTCTTC | CASSSQVYNEQFF
. | TRBJ1-1 | . | TRBV30 | TGTGCCTGGAGGGCAACCCGGTGGGCTTTCTTT | CAWRATRWAFF
. | TRBJ1-1 | . | TRBV18 | TGTGCCAGCTCACCGGCAGGGTGGAGGTCTGAAGCTTTCTTT | CASSPAGWRSEAFF
once | TRBJ1-6 | TRBD1 | TRBV30 | TGTGCCTGGACGGGACAGATAAATTCACCCCTCCACTTT | CAWTGQINSPLHF
. | TRBJ2-3 | TRBD2 | TRBV5-1 | TGCGCCAGCAGCTACCTGACTAGCGGCACAGATACGCAGTATTTT | CASSYLTSGTDTQYF
. | TRBJ1-6 | . | TRBV18 | TGTGCCAGCTCACCTCGGGGCGAATATAATTCACCCCTCCACTTT | CASSPRGEYNSPLHF
. | TRBJ1-6 | . | TRBV7-2 | TGTGCCAGCAGCTTAGGCCTCAGGGGCTCTTCCCATAATTCACCCCTCCACTTT | CASSLGLRGSSHNSPLHF
. | TRBJ1-5 | TRBD1 | TRBV2 | TGTGCCAGCAATGGACAGGGGGCCAATCAGCCCCAGCATTTT | CASNGQGANQPQHF
. | TRBJ2-5 | . | TRBV5-6 | TGTGCCAGCAGCTTGCGAGAGACCCAGTACTTC | CASSLRETQYF
. | TRBJ1-5 | . | TRBV10-3 | TGTGCCATCAGTGAGTCGAAAGGGGACGGCAATCAGCCCCAGCATTTT | CAISESKGDGNQPQHF
. | TRBJ1-1 | . | TRBV18 | TGTGCCAGCTCACTCCTAGAGAACACTGAAGCTTTCTTT | CASSLLENTEAFF
. | TRBJ2-3 | TRBD2 | TRBV11-2 | TGTGCCAGCAGCTTAGTACTAGCGGGGGGATCAAGAGATACGCAGTATTTT | CASSLVLAGGSRDTQYF
. | TRBJ1-5 | . | TRBV3-1/TRBV3-2 | TGTGCCAGCAGCCAAGATTGGGGATCTCAGCCCCAGCATTTT | CASSQDWGSQPQHF
. | TRBJ1-6 | . | TRBV13 | TGTGCCACCAGGGCGGGCCGTTGGTCACCCCTCCACTTT | CATRAGRWSPLHF
. | TRBJ1-1 | TRBD1 | TRBV5-6 | TGTGCCAGCAGCTTGGTGGGGGGACAGGGTAATATGGGAGCTTTCTTT | CASSLVGGQGNMGAFF
once | TRBJ2-1 | TRBD1 | TRBV29-1 | TGCAGCGTTGGTCAGGGGGCTAATGAGCAGTTCTTC | CSVGQGANEQFF
once | TRBJ2-7 | . | TRBV4-1 | TGCGCCAGCAGCCAAGATCAATTGGGGCGGACGCAGTACTTC | CASSQDQLGRTQYF
once | TRBJ2-5 | . | TRBV3-1/TRBV3-2 | TGTGCCAGCAGCCAAGATCCGAGATTTAGGGGACAGACCCAGTACTTC | CASSQDPRFRGQTQYF
once | TRBJ1-1 | TRBD1 | TRBV7-2 | TGTGCCAGCAGACCTAGGACAGGGGAGAACACTGAAGCTTTCTTT | CASRPRTGENTEAFF
. | TRBJ1-3 | TRBD1 | TRBV5-6 | TGTGCCAGCAGTCCCGGGACAGGGGGCTTTTTCTCTGGAAACACCATATATTTT | CASSPGTGGFFSGNTIYF
. | TRBJ1-2 | TRBD1 | TRBV7-2 | TGTGCCAGCAGCTTATCTCCAGGGGGTTATGGCTACACCTTC | CASSLSPGGYGYTF
. | TRBJ2-5 | . | TRBV4-3 | TGCGCCAGCAGCCAAGATAGGGCAGCTTTAGGGACCCAGTACTTC | CASSQDRAALGTQYF
once | TRBJ1-2 | . | TRBV6-5 | TGTGCCAGCAGTTTCTTGGGGGAGGATGGCTACACCTTC | CASSFLGEDGYTF
. | TRBJ2-3 | . | TRBV6-1 | TGTGCCAGCAGTGTGGAGGTCGGGGTCCCCACAGATACGCAGTATTTT | CASSVEVGVPTDTQYF
. | TRBJ1-4 | . | TRBV19 | TGTGCCAGTAGTATAAGAGGCGGTTCGGAGGAAAAACTGTTTTTT | CASSIRGGSEEKLFF
. | TRBJ2-2 | TRBD2 | TRBV10-3 | TGTGCCATCAATGAGCGGGGGTCGAACACCGGGGAGCTGTTTTTT | CAINERGSNTGELFF
once | TRBJ2-7 | . | TRBV5-1 | TGCGCCAGCAGCCCCCAGGGGATGAGCTCCTACGAGCAGTACTTC | CASSPQGMSSYEQYF
. | TRBJ1-2 | TRBD1 | TRBV9 | TGTGCCAGCAGCGTGGGACAGGGAATTTATGGCTACACCTTC | CASSVGQGIYGYTF
. | TRBJ1-4 | TRBD1 | TRBV4-1 | TGCGCCAGCAGCCAAGGGAACTCCAGGGGGCGCGATGAAAAACTGTTTTTT | CASSQGNSRGRDEKLFF
. | TRBJ1-2 | . | TRBV6-2/TRBV6-3 | TGTGCCAGCAGTTACTCGAGGAGATGGCAGACCCACTATGGCTACACCTTC | CASSYSRRWQTHYGYTF
. | TRBJ2-1 | TRBD1 | TRBV6-5 | TGTGCCAGCAAGCCGACAGGGAAAACCTACAATGAGCAGTTCTTC | CASKPTGKTYNEQFF
. | TRBJ2-7 | . | TRBV4-2 | TGTGCCAGCAGCCAAGAGCCCGACAGGATAGTCTACGAGCAGTACTTC | CASSQEPDRIVYEQYF
. | TRBJ2-1 | TRBD2 | TRBV9 | TGTGCCAGCAGCGCGGGACTAGCGGACTACAATGAGCAGTTCTTC | CASSAGLADYNEQFF
once | TRBJ1-2 | . | TRBV21-1 | TGTGCCAGCAGCAAAGGAACATGGGATAGGGGCTACACCTTC | CASSKGTWDRGYTF
. | TRBJ1-4 | TRBD1 | TRBV3-1/TRBV3-2 | TGTGCCAGCAGCCGACAGGGGGAAGAAAAACTGTTTTTT | CASSRQGEEKLFF
. | TRBJ1-5 | . | TRBV12-3/TRBV12-4 | TGTGCCAGCAGTAACCCGTCAAGCCAGCCCCAGCATTTT | CASSNPSSQPQHF
. | TRBJ1-2 | TRBD1 | TRBV29-1 | TGCAGCGCTTTGACAGGGAGGTCCGACTATGGCTACACCTTC | CSALTGRSDYGYTF
. | TRBJ2-7 | . | TRBV29-1 | TGCAGCGTGCACCGTGACTGCTACGAGCAGTACTTC | CSVHRDCYEQYF
. | TRBJ1-1 | . | TRBV6-6 | TGTGCCAGCACCAGCCGGCCCCTCACTGAAGCTTTCTTT | CASTSRPLTEAFF
. | TRBJ1-1 | . | TRBV6-5 | TGTGCCAGCTCCCTGGTCGGGAACACTGAAGCTTTCTTT | CASSLVGNTEAFF
. | TRBJ2-5 | . | TRBV5-8 | TGTGCCAGCACCATAGAAGAGACCCAGTACTTC | CASTIEETQYF
. | TRBJ1-1 | TRBD1 | TRBV6-2/TRBV6-3 | TGTGCCAGCAGTTTGACAGGGGCGAACACTGAAGCTTTCTTT | CASSLTGANTEAFF
. | TRBJ1-1 | . | TRBV27 | TGTGCCAGCAGTTCCCCCCGGGGGAACACTGAAGCTTTCTTT | CASSSPRGNTEAFF
few | TRBJ1-5 | . | TRBV6-5 | TGTGCCAGCAGACCGAGATCGGGTTTTCAGCCCCAGCATTTT | CASRPRSGFQPQHF
once | TRBJ1-2 | . | TRBV7-9 | TGTGCCAGCAGCTTAGGGGGGGCAGATGGCTACACCTTC | CASSLGGADGYTF
. | TRBJ2-7 | . | TRBV7-8 | TGTGCCAGCAGCTCCGGTGCCAGGACCCTCTCCTACGAGCAGTACTTC | CASSSGARTLSYEQYF
. | TRBJ1-1 | . | TRBV5-1 | TGCGCCAGCAGTCCCGGACAAACTTACACTGAAGCTTTCTTT | CASSPGQTYTEAFF
. | TRBJ1-1 | TRBD1 | TRBV7-2 | TGTGCCAGCAGCGCGGGACAGCCGAACACTGAAGCTTTCTTT | CASSAGQPNTEAFF
. | TRBJ1-4 | TRBD1 | TRBV7-9 | TGTGCCAGCAGCTTAGGACAGGGGCAAAATGAAAAACTGTTTTTT | CASSLGQGQNEKLFF
. | TRBJ1-2 | . | TRBV7-2 | TGTGCCAGCAGCTTAAGGCTAGCGTCAGGGCCCGTCTGCTCCTTC | CASSLRLASGPVCSF
few | TRBJ1-1 | TRBD1 | TRBV6-5 | TGTGCCAGCAGTAGACAGGGGGTTCGGACTGAAGCTTTCTTT | CASSRQGVRTEAFF
. | TRBJ1-2 | . | TRBV4-2 | TGTGCCAGCAGCCAAGAACGGCAGGGTTATGGCTACACCTTC | CASSQERQGYGYTF